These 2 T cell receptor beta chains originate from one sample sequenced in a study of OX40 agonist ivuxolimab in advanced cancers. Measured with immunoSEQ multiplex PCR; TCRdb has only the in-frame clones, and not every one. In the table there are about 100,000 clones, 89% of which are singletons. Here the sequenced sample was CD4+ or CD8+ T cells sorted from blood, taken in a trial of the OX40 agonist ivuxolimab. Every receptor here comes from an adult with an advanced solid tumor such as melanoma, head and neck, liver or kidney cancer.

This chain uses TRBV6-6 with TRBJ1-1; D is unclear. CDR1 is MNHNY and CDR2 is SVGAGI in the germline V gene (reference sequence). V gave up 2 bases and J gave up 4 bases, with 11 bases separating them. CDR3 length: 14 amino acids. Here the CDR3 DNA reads TGTGCCAGCAGTTACGTGGAGTCTGGCACTGAAGCTTTCTTT. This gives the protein CASSYVESGTEAFF.

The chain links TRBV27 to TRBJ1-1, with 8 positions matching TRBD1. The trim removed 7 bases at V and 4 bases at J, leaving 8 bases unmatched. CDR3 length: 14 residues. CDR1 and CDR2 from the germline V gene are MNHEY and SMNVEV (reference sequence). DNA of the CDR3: TGTGCCAGCACTCGACAGGGGAGGGGCACTGAAGCTTTCTTT. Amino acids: CASTRQGRGTEAFF.